These T cell receptor beta chains were read from a single sample in a study of siplizumab effects on memory and regulatory T cells. The table came from immunoSEQ multiplex PCR; TCRdb's copy has only in-frame clones and leaves some out. Counted here are about 100,000 clones, around 93% occurring once; the ten biggest clones make up approximately 1.3%. Sequencing was carried out using non-Treg CD4+ T cells sorted from blood. These TCRs come from a human donor in good health. CDR3s include the opening cysteine and the closing phenylalanine or tryptophan. D genes are given only for firm matches. Only part of the rows carry a size: once, few, many, or a class if the clone is expanded.

V gene: TRBV4-1; D gene: TRBD2; J gene: TRBJ2-7; clone size: NA; CDR3 DNA: TGCGCCAGCAGCCAACAAACTAGCGGGAGTTACGAGCAGTACTTC; CDR3 protein: CASSQQTSGSYEQYF
V gene: TRBV2; D gene: NA; J gene: TRBJ2-6; clone size: NA; CDR3 DNA: TGTGCCAGCGAAGGAATAGCGACTGGGGCCAACGTCCTGACTTTC; CDR3 protein: CASEGIATGANVLTF
V gene: TRBV4-1; D gene: TRBD2; J gene: TRBJ2-1; clone size: NA; CDR3 DNA: TGCGCCAGCAGCCAGCAACTAGCGGGACTTTACAATGAGCAGTTCTTC; CDR3 protein: CASSQQLAGLYNEQFF
V gene: TRBV28; D gene: NA; J gene: TRBJ2-3; clone size: NA; CDR3 DNA: TGTGCCAGCAATGGGGTAGTCACAGATACGCAGTATTTT; CDR3 protein: CASNGVVTDTQYF
V gene: TRBV4-1; D gene: TRBD2; J gene: TRBJ2-1; clone size: once; CDR3 DNA: TGCGCCAGCAGCCAACTAGCGGGAGACCCATCATCACACAATGAGCAGTTCTTC; CDR3 protein: CASSQLAGDPSSHNEQFF
V gene: TRBV2; D gene: NA; J gene: TRBJ2-7; clone size: NA; CDR3 DNA: TGTGCCAGCAGTCAAGGGCCCTACGAGCAGTACTTC; CDR3 protein: CASSQGPYEQYF
V gene: TRBV5-1; D gene: TRBD1; J gene: TRBJ1-2; clone size: NA; CDR3 DNA: TGCGCCAGCAGCTTGGCCCCGACAGGGGGCGATTATGGCTACACCTTC; CDR3 protein: CASSLAPTGGDYGYTF
V gene: TRBV7-2; D gene: TRBD1; J gene: TRBJ2-7; clone size: NA; CDR3 DNA: TGTGCCAGCAGCTTCCCGGGACAGGGTTACGAGCAGTACTTC; CDR3 protein: CASSFPGQGYEQYF
V gene: TRBV10-3; D gene: TRBD2; J gene: TRBJ2-1; clone size: NA; CDR3 DNA: TGTGCCATCAGTGACCATACCGGGACTAGTAGGAATGAGCAGTTCTTC; CDR3 protein: CAISDHTGTSRNEQFF
V gene: TRBV28; D gene: NA; J gene: TRBJ2-1; clone size: NA; CDR3 DNA: TGTGCCAGCAGTTTGGCCAGGGAGAATGAGCAGTTCTTC; CDR3 protein: CASSLARENEQFF
V gene: TRBV10-3; D gene: NA; J gene: TRBJ1-2; clone size: once; CDR3 DNA: TGTGCCATCCCCCCATACGGGGGCGCCAGGGCCGCTAGCTATGGCTACACCTTC; CDR3 protein: CAIPPYGGARAASYGYTF
V gene: TRBV7-8; D gene: NA; J gene: TRBJ2-7; clone size: NA; CDR3 DNA: TGTGCCAGCAGCTTTTTACAGGCGGAGACCTACGAGCAGTACTTC; CDR3 protein: CASSFLQAETYEQYF
V gene: TRBV6-6; D gene: NA; J gene: TRBJ1-4; clone size: NA; CDR3 DNA: TGTGCCAGCAGTTATCGGCAGGGGAATGAAAAACTGTTTTTT; CDR3 protein: CASSYRQGNEKLFF
V gene: TRBV6-6; D gene: NA; J gene: TRBJ2-5; clone size: NA; CDR3 DNA: TGTGCCAGCAGAACAGCCGAGACCCAGTACTTC; CDR3 protein: CASRTAETQYF
V gene: TRBV10-3; D gene: TRBD2; J gene: TRBJ2-3; clone size: few; CDR3 DNA: TGTGCCATCAGTGACCCGGGACTAGGCACAGATACGCAGTATTTT; CDR3 protein: CAISDPGLGTDTQYF
V gene: TRBV10-2; D gene: NA; J gene: TRBJ2-7; clone size: once; CDR3 DNA: TGCGCCAGCAGTGAAGTAGGGGGGGGGTATTCCTACGAGCAGTACTTC; CDR3 protein: CASSEVGGGYSYEQYF
V gene: TRBV5-1; D gene: TRBD2; J gene: TRBJ2-3; clone size: NA; CDR3 DNA: TGCGCCAGCCGCTACCTAGCGGGAGCCCCAGATACGCAGTATTTT; CDR3 protein: CASRYLAGAPDTQYF
V gene: TRBV19; D gene: TRBD1; J gene: TRBJ2-1; clone size: NA; CDR3 DNA: TGTGCCACGGGACAGGACCCTCCGACTAAGCAGTTCTTC; CDR3 protein: CATGQDPPTKQFF
V gene: TRBV28; D gene: NA; J gene: TRBJ1-2; clone size: NA; CDR3 DNA: TGTGCCAGCAGCCCACTAGAGGACTATGGCTACACCTTC; CDR3 protein: CASSPLEDYGYTF
V gene: TRBV5-6; D gene: TRBD1; J gene: TRBJ1-5; clone size: NA; CDR3 DNA: TGTGCCAGCAGCTTAGTTTCGGCGACAGGGAGGAATCAGCCCCAGCATTTT; CDR3 protein: CASSLVSATGRNQPQHF
V gene: TRBV10-1; D gene: NA; J gene: TRBJ2-6; clone size: NA; CDR3 DNA: TGCGCCAGCAGTGGACAGTCGGCTGGGGCCAACGTCCTGACTTTC; CDR3 protein: CASSGQSAGANVLTF
V gene: TRBV6-5; D gene: NA; J gene: TRBJ2-3; clone size: NA; CDR3 DNA: TGTGCCAGCAGTTCCTGGGACCGCACAGATACGCAGTATTTT; CDR3 protein: CASSSWDRTDTQYF
V gene: TRBV28; D gene: NA; J gene: TRBJ1-4; clone size: NA; CDR3 DNA: TGTGCCAGCAGTCGCATTTCGACAGCCATGGGAGAAAAACTGTTTTTT; CDR3 protein: CASSRISTAMGEKLFF
V gene: TRBV12-5; D gene: NA; J gene: TRBJ1-2; clone size: NA; CDR3 DNA: TGTGCTAGTGGTTCAGGGAACGGGGAAGGCTACACCTTC; CDR3 protein: CASGSGNGEGYTF
V gene: TRBV6-5; D gene: TRBD2; J gene: TRBJ2-7; clone size: NA; CDR3 DNA: TGTGCCAGCAGGGGGACTAGCGGGGCCTACGAGCAGTACTTC; CDR3 protein: CASRGTSGAYEQYF
V gene: TRBV27; D gene: TRBD1; J gene: TRBJ2-7; clone size: NA; CDR3 DNA: TGTGCGGGGGCGCCGCCAGGGGGATTCTACGAGCAGTACTTC; CDR3 protein: CAGAPPGGFYEQYF
V gene: TRBV10-1; D gene: NA; J gene: TRBJ2-4; clone size: few; CDR3 DNA: TGCGCCAGCAGTGAGGAGAAATACCCACGACTAGCCAAAAACATTCAGTACTTC; CDR3 protein: CASSEEKYPRLAKNIQYF
V gene: TRBV29-1; D gene: NA; J gene: TRBJ1-1; clone size: NA; CDR3 DNA: TGCAGCGTTGTCCGAGCGGGGGGGGTTGAAGCTTTCTTT; CDR3 protein: CSVVRAGGVEAFF
V gene: TRBV9; D gene: NA; J gene: TRBJ2-1; clone size: NA; CDR3 DNA: TGTGCCAGCAGCTCATTTGATCGGGGGATCTATGAGCAGTTCTTC; CDR3 protein: CASSSFDRGIYEQFF
V gene: TRBV15; D gene: TRBD1; J gene: TRBJ2-7; clone size: NA; CDR3 DNA: TGTGCCACCAGTCTTAGACTACGGACAGGGGGGGGCTACGAGCAGTACTTC; CDR3 protein: CATSLRLRTGGGYEQYF
V gene: TRBV6-4; D gene: TRBD2; J gene: TRBJ2-1; clone size: NA; CDR3 DNA: TGTGCCAGCAGTGACGGCGCTAGCGGGTTATACAATGAGCAGTTCTTC; CDR3 protein: CASSDGASGLYNEQFF
V gene: TRBV10-2; D gene: TRBD2; J gene: TRBJ2-2; clone size: NA; CDR3 DNA: TGCGCCAGCCACCGGGGAGGGGTTAGCACCGGGGAGCTGTTTTTT; CDR3 protein: CASHRGGVSTGELFF
V gene: TRBV4-1; D gene: NA; J gene: TRBJ2-5; clone size: NA; CDR3 DNA: TGCGCCAGCAGCCCCGGGTCAAAGCAGGGGATGGGAGAGACCCAGTACTTC; CDR3 protein: CASSPGSKQGMGETQYF
V gene: TRBV5-1; D gene: TRBD2; J gene: TRBJ2-1; clone size: NA; CDR3 DNA: TGCGCCAGCAGCCCAGAACTAGCGGGAGACAATGAGCAGTTCTTC; CDR3 protein: CASSPELAGDNEQFF
V gene: TRBV4-1; D gene: NA; J gene: TRBJ2-5; clone size: NA; CDR3 DNA: TGCGCCAGCAGCCTCGAATACGGGAGCGGGCCCTTAAAAGAGACCCAGTACTTC; CDR3 protein: CASSLEYGSGPLKETQYF
V gene: TRBV7-9; D gene: NA; J gene: TRBJ1-3; clone size: NA; CDR3 DNA: TGTGCCGGCCTCATTAACTCTGGAAACACCATATATTTT; CDR3 protein: CAGLINSGNTIYF
V gene: TRBV5-1; D gene: TRBD1; J gene: TRBJ2-5; clone size: NA; CDR3 DNA: TGCGCCAGCAGGACAGGGGAGATAGGAGAGACCCAGTACTTC; CDR3 protein: CASRTGEIGETQYF
V gene: TRBV29-1; D gene: TRBD1; J gene: TRBJ1-4; clone size: NA; CDR3 DNA: TGCAGCGTCCGGGACAGCACTAATGAAAAACTGTTTTTT; CDR3 protein: CSVRDSTNEKLFF
V gene: TRBV9; D gene: NA; J gene: TRBJ1-5; clone size: NA; CDR3 DNA: TGTGCCACCCCCTGCAGTAGGGCGGGACATCAGCCCCAGCATTTT; CDR3 protein: CATPCSRAGHQPQHF
V gene: TRBV28; D gene: TRBD2; J gene: TRBJ2-1; clone size: once; CDR3 DNA: TGTGCCAGCAGAACCGGACTAGCGGAAACCTACAATGAGCAGTTCTTC; CDR3 protein: CASRTGLAETYNEQFF
V gene: TRBV11-2; D gene: NA; J gene: TRBJ1-1; clone size: NA; CDR3 DNA: TGTGCCAGCAGCGACCACCCGAACACTGAAGCTTTCTTT; CDR3 protein: CASSDHPNTEAFF
V gene: TRBV4-1; D gene: NA; J gene: TRBJ2-7; clone size: NA; CDR3 DNA: TGCGCCAGCAGCCTAGAGGGCGGGAAGTACGAGCAGTACTTC; CDR3 protein: CASSLEGGKYEQYF
V gene: TRBV5-1; D gene: NA; J gene: TRBJ2-3; clone size: NA; CDR3 DNA: TGCGCCAGCACCCTGGACGGGGGGCCCACAGATACGCAGTATTTT; CDR3 protein: CASTLDGGPTDTQYF
V gene: TRBV21-1; D gene: NA; J gene: TRBJ2-7; clone size: NA; CDR3 DNA: TGTGAACCGGGCCGGACCGTTAGTAACGAGCAGTACTTC; CDR3 protein: CEPGRTVSNEQYF
V gene: TRBV19; D gene: TRBD2; J gene: TRBJ2-1; clone size: once; CDR3 DNA: TGTGCCAGTAGTATAACCAGCGGGGTAAATGAGCAGTTCTTC; CDR3 protein: CASSITSGVNEQFF
V gene: TRBV28; D gene: NA; J gene: TRBJ1-2; clone size: NA; CDR3 DNA: TGTGCCAGCAGTCGTACGGGCCAGGGGTATGGCTACACCTTC; CDR3 protein: CASSRTGQGYGYTF
V gene: TRBV30; D gene: NA; J gene: TRBJ1-1; clone size: NA; CDR3 DNA: TGTGCCTGGAGTGTCACAGCGAACACTGAAGCTTTCTTT; CDR3 protein: CAWSVTANTEAFF
V gene: TRBV6-6; D gene: NA; J gene: TRBJ1-5; clone size: medium-sized; CDR3 DNA: TGTGCCAGCAGTTCGATGGTAAATCAGCCCCAGCATTTT; CDR3 protein: CASSSMVNQPQHF
V gene: TRBV6-5; D gene: NA; J gene: TRBJ2-7; clone size: NA; CDR3 DNA: TGTGCCAGCAGTTTGACTCCAGGGCCCTACGAGCAGTACTTC; CDR3 protein: CASSLTPGPYEQYF
V gene: TRBV7-7; D gene: NA; J gene: TRBJ2-5; clone size: NA; CDR3 DNA: TGTGCTAGCAGCTTAGGTTACCAAGAGACCCAGTACTTC; CDR3 protein: CASSLGYQETQYF
V gene: TRBV7-2; D gene: TRBD1; J gene: TRBJ2-7; clone size: NA; CDR3 DNA: TGTGCCAGCAGCCCTGACAGGGGGGGGACCTACGAGCAGTACTTC; CDR3 protein: CASSPDRGGTYEQYF
V gene: TRBV10-2; D gene: NA; J gene: TRBJ1-1; clone size: once; CDR3 DNA: TGCGCCAGCAGTGAATGGGCCACTGAAGCTTTCTTT; CDR3 protein: CASSEWATEAFF
V gene: TRBV29-1; D gene: TRBD2; J gene: TRBJ2-1; clone size: NA; CDR3 DNA: TGCAGCGGGGCCGGGGGGAGCTCCTACAATGAGCAGTTCTTC; CDR3 protein: CSGAGGSSYNEQFF
V gene: TRBV12-5; D gene: NA; J gene: TRBJ2-3; clone size: NA; CDR3 DNA: TGTGCTAGTGGTTTGGCCCCTGGACTTCGCACAGATACGCAGTATTTT; CDR3 protein: CASGLAPGLRTDTQYF
V gene: TRBV21-1; D gene: NA; J gene: TRBJ1-2; clone size: once; CDR3 DNA: TGTGCCAGCAGCCTCGGGGGCTGGGTGGACTATGGCTACACCTTC; CDR3 protein: CASSLGGWVDYGYTF
V gene: TRBV28; D gene: TRBD1; J gene: TRBJ1-5; clone size: NA; CDR3 DNA: TGTGCCAGCAGTTTAACCCTTGGGACAGGGGACAATCAGCCCCAGCATTTT; CDR3 protein: CASSLTLGTGDNQPQHF
V gene: TRBV29-1; D gene: NA; J gene: TRBJ1-2; clone size: NA; CDR3 DNA: TGCAGCGTGCATCGTTTGGGGAGTTACACCTTC; CDR3 protein: CSVHRLGSYTF
V gene: TRBV6-6; D gene: TRBD2; J gene: TRBJ2-7; clone size: NA; CDR3 DNA: TGTGCCAGCAGTGCTTCTAGCGGCTGGACTGACGAGCAGTACTTC; CDR3 protein: CASSASSGWTDEQYF
V gene: TRBV7-3; D gene: NA; J gene: TRBJ2-5; clone size: NA; CDR3 DNA: TGTGCCAGCAGCTTTCTCCCGGGGGAGACCCAGTACTTC; CDR3 protein: CASSFLPGETQYF
V gene: TRBV6-6; D gene: NA; J gene: TRBJ2-7; clone size: NA; CDR3 DNA: TGTGCCAGCAGCACGGGGGACTCTCCCGGTATCGAGCAGTACTTC; CDR3 protein: CASSTGDSPGIEQYF